The entry below gives a single T cell receptor (beta chain) sequence along with its context. This record comes from a study of T cells in Graves' hyperthyroidism and ophthalmopathy. V lost 3 bases to trimming and J lost 5 bases, with 13 bases between them. The CDR3 contains 13 residues. The V gene's germline CDR1 is DFQATT and CDR2 SNEGSKA (reference sequence). Uncontrolled infection, other autoimmune disease, pregnancy or lactation excluded patients. From RNA transcripts, TCR beta CDR3 regions were amplified. Initially, a first-round RT-PCR of the TCR CDR3 employed the HTBI primer set. TCRdb independently ran MiXCR on the multiplex PCR reads; one entry per CDR3 protein. The profile covers approximately 640,000 distinct CDR3 sequences, with over 40% appearing a single time and more than 7% taken by the ten largest.

The chain recombines TRBV20-1 with TRBJ1-1; D remains ambiguous. The sequencing input was peripheral blood or thyroid tissue (not recorded which). The TCR was taken from an adult man with Graves' disease, either hyperthyroidism or ophthalmopathy (not recorded which). CDR3 sequence (DNA): TGCAGTGCTAGGAGACCCGTGGGGACTGAAGCTTTCTTT. Protein product: CSARRPVGTEAFF.